One sample yielded the 20 T cell receptor beta chains listed below, sequenced in a study of T cells in Graves' hyperthyroidism and ophthalmopathy. Template material for amplifying TCR beta CDR3 regions consisted of RNA transcripts. The HTBI primer set served for first-round RT-PCR of the TCR CDR3. TCRdb processed the multiplex PCR reads anew with MiXCR; each CDR3 protein has one entry. The repertoire includes some 620,000 distinct CDR3 sequences, roughly 17% of them detected once, and over 3.5% sits in the top ten. The specimen was blood. Receptors were obtained from a woman between 25 and 40 years old with Graves' hyperthyroidism.

This clonotype came up a few times. The V and J genes are TRBV7-9 and TRBJ1-6; D uncertain. V lost 5 bases and J lost 9, with 17 bases in between. This CDR3 has 15 residues. The germline V gene encodes CDR1 SEHNR and CDR2 FQNEAQ (reference sequence). The CDR3 here is CASSRPGSSSSPLHF. The CDR3 nucleotides are TGTGCCAGCAGCCGCCCAGGCAGTAGCTCTTCACCCCTCCACTTT.

This chain uses TRBV7-9 with TRBJ2-3; no reliable D call. V lost 6 bases, J lost 0 bases, and 10 bases lay in between. Germline CDR1 SEHNR, CDR2 FQNEAQ (reference sequence). The CDR3 spans 14 residues. The CDR3 loop reads CASRGPQSTDTQYF. CDR3 coding DNA: TGTGCCAGCAGGGGTCCACAGAGCACAGATACGCAGTATTTT.

This clonotype turned up a few times. A read error may be the cause here, since a much bigger clone is one base away. J is TRBJ1-4 and V is TRBV6-1; no firm D call. The CDR3 loop spans 11 amino acids. From germline, CDR1 is MNHNS and CDR2 SASEGT. Trimming took 5 bases from V and 4 from J, leaving 2 bases between them. CDR3 nucleotides: TGTGCCAGCAGTTTTAATGAAAAACTGTTTTTT. Translated: CASSFNEKLFF.

This clonotype was counted many times. The J gene is TRBJ1-1, the V gene TRBV28, with a weak D call TRBD1 (6 bases). The CDR3 sequence is 14 residues long. Germline V gene lookup returns CDR1 MDHEN and CDR2 SYDVKM. The V end was cut by 6 bases, the J end by 7 bases, with 18 bases between. The CDR3 spells CASRLGAMGSEAFF. CDR3 in DNA: TGTGCCAGCAGGTTGGGGGCCATGGGTAGTGAAGCTTTCTTT.

This clonotype was picked up many times. This chain links TRBV6-1 with TRBJ2-4, with 9 bases aligning to TRBD1. This CDR3 is built from 14 residues. Trimming removed 8 bases from V and 8 bases from J; junction bases left unmatched: 10. Germline V gene data show CDR1 as MNHNS and CDR2 as SASEGT. The CDR3 here is CASRRGQGIDIQYF. CDR3 DNA: TGTGCCAGCCGCCGAGGACAGGGGATAGACATTCAGTACTTC.

This clonotype was seen a handful of times. The chain joins TRBV15 to TRBJ2-1, with a tentative D call TRBD2 (6 bases). Germline V gene data show CDR1 as LNHNV and CDR2 as YYDKDF (reference sequence). Trimming stripped 4 bases from V and 6 bases from J, with 10 bases between. The CDR3 extends over 13 amino acids. The CDR3 spells CATSNGGANEQFF. In DNA, the CDR3 is TGTGCCACCAGCAACGGAGGGGCCAATGAGCAGTTCTTC.

The chain recombines TRBV19 with TRBJ1-6, with 7 bases matching TRBD1. This CDR3 spans 21 amino acids. Trimming took 4 bases from V and 0 from J; bases not matched to a gene: 18. The germline CDR1 and CDR2 sequences are LNHDA and SQIVND (reference sequence). The CDR3 DNA follows: TGTGCCAGTAGTAAGACCCCTCCGGGGACAGCAATGAGCTCCTATAATTCACCCCTCCACTTT. It yields the protein CASSKTPPGTAMSSYNSPLHF.

This clonotype occurred many times. The chain couples TRBV2 to TRBJ2-3; D not certain. CDR1 SNHLY and CDR2 FYNNEI come from the germline V gene. The CDR3 runs 14 residues. V dropped 4 bases and J dropped 0 bases, with 8 bases sitting between them. Here the CDR3 DNA reads TGTGCCAGCAGTGGTGGCAGGAGCACAGATACGCAGTATTTT. Its translation is CASSGGRSTDTQYF.

The rearrangement uses TRBV9 and TRBJ2-3, with 9 nucleotides matching TRBD2. The CDR3 consists of 17 residues. CDR1 and CDR2 from the germline V gene are SGDLS and YYNGEE. V lost 3 bases and J lost 2; bases outside the gene matches: 10. The CDR3 loop is CASSARGSSGNTDTQYF. Written as DNA, the CDR3 is TGTGCCAGCAGCGCGCGAGGGTCTAGCGGGAACACAGATACGCAGTATTTT.

The sample holds a few counts of this clonotype. The chain couples TRBV19 to TRBJ2-3, with 13 bases that match TRBD2. The CDR3 spans 15 residues. Germline V lookup: CDR1 LNHDA, CDR2 SQIVND (reference sequence). Losses at the gene ends were 3 bases for V and 3 bases for J; bases not matched to a gene: 0. The CDR3 DNA reads as TGTGCCAGTAGTATGACTAGCGGGAGGACAGATACGCAGTATTTT. This sequence encodes CASSMTSGRTDTQYF.

This chain uses TRBV29-1 with TRBJ2-3; possibly TRBD1 or TRBD2 for D (5 bases each). V was shortened by 6 bases and J by 5 bases, with 21 bases between the two germline ends. This CDR3 region has 15 residues. CDR1 is SQVTM, CDR2 ANQGSEA, per germline. The CDR3 loop reads CSVRSIGVRGDTQYF. The CDR3 DNA is TGCAGCGTCCGAAGTATCGGGGTAAGGGGAGATACGCAGTATTTT.

The chain combines TRBV20-1 with TRBJ1-5; 8 bases are a match to TRBD1. V was clipped by 6 bases and J by 2 bases; unmatched bases: 3. Germline V gene lookup returns CDR1 DFQATT and CDR2 SNEGSKA (reference sequence). The CDR3 extends over 13 amino acids. The CDR3 reads CSAQGARNQPQHF. DNA of the CDR3: TGCAGTGCCCAGGGGGCTCGCAATCAGCCCCAGCATTTT.

This clonotype was seen a few times. The V and J genes are TRBV19 and TRBJ2-1; 11 nucleotides match TRBD1. Germline assignment: CDR1 LNHDA and CDR2 SQIVND (reference sequence). J gave up 5 bases and V 5 bases, and 5 bases lay outside the gene matches. The CDR3 has 15 amino acids. The CDR3 sequence is CASSLGQGADNEQFF. The CDR3 region has the DNA TGTGCCAGTAGTCTCGGACAGGGGGCCGACAATGAGCAGTTCTTC.

This clonotype has a handful of counts. This rearrangement joins TRBV29-1 to TRBJ2-5, with TRBD1 identical over 8 bases. CDR3 size: 13 residues. With V trimmed by 5 bases and J by 3 bases, 5 bases remained unmatched. Germline loops: CDR1 SQVTM, CDR2 ANQGSEA. DNA for the CDR3: TGCAGCGTTCCACAGGACAGGGAAGAGACCCAGTACTTC. Residues: CSVPQDREETQYF.

The V gene is TRBV24-1, the J gene TRBJ2-2, with D possibly being TRBD2 (5 bases). Deletions cut 8 bases from V and 6 bases from J, with 9 bases between. The germline gives CDR1 KGHDR, CDR2 SFDVKD. CDR3 size: 12 residues. In nucleotides, the CDR3 is TGTGCCACCAATTCGGGGTCCGGGGAGCTGTTTTTT. Its protein is CATNSGSGELFF.

This clonotype was seen more than once but under ten times. This chain connects TRBV14 to TRBJ2-5; tentative D call: TRBD2 (5 bases). Germline V CDR1 and CDR2: SGHDN, FVKESK. The CDR3 has 13 residues. V lost 4 bases, J lost 6 bases, and 12 bases lay in between. This CDR3 is CASSRGWEKTQYF. Here the CDR3 DNA reads TGTGCCAGCAGCCGAGGGTGGGAGAAGACCCAGTACTTC.

In its sample, this clonotype was seen many times. V and J are TRBV20-1 and TRBJ1-1; D is perhaps TRBD1 (5 bases). The V and J ends lost 5 bases and 3 bases respectively, with 13 bases between them. Germline V gives CDR1 DFQATT, CDR2 SNEGSKA (reference sequence). This CDR3 region has 13 residues. CDR3 amino acids: CSAETPGDTEAFF. The DNA for the CDR3 is TGCAGTGCTGAGACGCCGGGGGACACTGAAGCTTTCTTT.

This clonotype was counted ten times or more. This chain connects TRBV3-1 to TRBJ2-5, with D perhaps matching TRBD1 (7 bases). Germline CDR1 is LGHDT and CDR2 is YNNKEL (reference sequence). The ends were cut back, 1 base at V and 3 bases at J, with 9 bases in the middle. This CDR3 comprises 14 residues. Written as DNA, the CDR3 is TGTGCCAGCAGCCAAGGCGGGACAGAAGAGACCCAGTACTTC. It yields the protein CASSQGGTEETQYF.

This clonotype was counted only a few times. The chain combines TRBV28 with TRBJ1-2; D unresolved. Germline values: CDR1 MDHEN, CDR2 SYDVKM. V was pared by 3 bases and J by 1 base, with 12 bases between. This CDR3 comprises 15 residues. Here the CDR3 reads CASSFKGGLNYGYTF. CDR3 DNA: TGTGCCAGCAGTTTTAAGGGAGGACTTAACTATGGCTACACCTTC.

This clonotype was detected many times. This rearrangement joins TRBV28 to TRBJ1-1, with D perhaps TRBD1 (5 bases). The CDR3 spans 12 residues. V was cut by 4 bases and J by 11 bases, with 14 bases left in between. Germline CDR1 is MDHEN and CDR2 is SYDVKM. This CDR3 is CASSSGSLRAFF. The CDR3 DNA is TGTGCCAGCAGTTCAGGGTCTTTGAGGGCTTTCTTT. The full variable domain, its missing parts supplied by reference TRBV28 and TRBJ1-1, is DVKVTQSSRYLVKRTGEKVFLECVQDMDHENMFWYRQDPGLGLRLIYFSYDVKMKEKGDIPEGYSVSREKKERFSLILESASTNQTSMYLCASSSGSLRAFFGQGTRLTVV.